This T cell receptor (beta chain) was obtained from a study of blood T cell repertoires in COVID-19. Only in-frame clones appear in the TCRdb table, and some are missing; sequencing was by immunoSEQ multiplex PCR. The repertoire holds fewer than 250,000 clones, with about four fifths as singletons. Cohort placement rested on clinical history that participants reported themselves. Recovered participants had two consecutive negative NP/OP PCR tests, healthcare professional clearance, or symptom resolution. This CDR3 has 16 amino acids. This chain joins TRBV21-1 and TRBJ2-4; the table's D call, TRBD2, was not checked against the DNA. TRBV21-1 is assigned pseudogene status. This TCR was sampled from a man between 60 and 70 years old who had recovered from COVID-19. The specimen was PBMCs or T cells enriched from blood (not recorded which). The CDR3 protein is CASSKLEGLAKNIQYF. The CDR3 DNA follows: TGTGCCAGCAGCAAACTAGAGGGACTAGCCAAAAACATTCAGTACTTC.